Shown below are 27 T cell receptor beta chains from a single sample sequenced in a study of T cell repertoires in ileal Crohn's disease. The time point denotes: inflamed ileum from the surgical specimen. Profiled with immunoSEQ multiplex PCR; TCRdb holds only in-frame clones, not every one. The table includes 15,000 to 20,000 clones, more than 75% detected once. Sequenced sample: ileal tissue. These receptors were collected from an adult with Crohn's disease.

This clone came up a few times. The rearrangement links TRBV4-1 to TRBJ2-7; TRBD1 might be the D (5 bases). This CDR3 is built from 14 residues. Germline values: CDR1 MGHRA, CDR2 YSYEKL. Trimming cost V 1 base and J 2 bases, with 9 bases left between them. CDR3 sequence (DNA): TGCGCCAGCAGCCAAGGGCAGGGCACCTACGAGCAGTACTTC. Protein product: CASSQGQGTYEQYF.

CDR3 coding DNA: TGTGCCAGCAGCGCCCCGGGACAGGGTATTCAGAACATTCAGTACTTC. Encoded protein: CASSAPGQGIQNIQYF. V is TRBV7-9 and J is TRBJ2-4; 9 bases map to TRBD1. The V and J ends lost 5 bases and 7 bases, in that order; junction bases with no gene match: 12. CDR1 is SEHNR, CDR2 FQNEAQ, per germline (reference sequence). The CDR3 has 16 amino acids.

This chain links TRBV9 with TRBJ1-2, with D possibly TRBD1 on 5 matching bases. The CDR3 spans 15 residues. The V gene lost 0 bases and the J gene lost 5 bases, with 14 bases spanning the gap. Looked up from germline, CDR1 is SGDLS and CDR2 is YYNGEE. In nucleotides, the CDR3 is TGTGCCAGCAGCGTAGACCCAGACAGACCTTATGGCTACACCTTC. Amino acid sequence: CASSVDPDRPYGYTF.

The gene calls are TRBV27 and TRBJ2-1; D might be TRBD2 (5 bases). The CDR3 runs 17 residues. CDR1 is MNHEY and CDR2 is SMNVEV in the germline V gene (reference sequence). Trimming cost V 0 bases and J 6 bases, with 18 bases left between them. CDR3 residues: CASSLSRAASYRNEQFF. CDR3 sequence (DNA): TGTGCCAGCAGTTTATCGCGGGCGGCTAGTTATCGCAATGAGCAGTTCTTC.

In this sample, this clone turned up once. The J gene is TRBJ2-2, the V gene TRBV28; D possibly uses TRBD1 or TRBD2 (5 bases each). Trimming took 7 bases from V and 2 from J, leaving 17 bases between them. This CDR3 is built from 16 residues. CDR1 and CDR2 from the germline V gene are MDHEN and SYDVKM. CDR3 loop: CASTLKGLANTGELFF. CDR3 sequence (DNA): TGTGCCAGCACCCTCAAGGGGCTAGCAAACACCGGGGAGCTGTTTTTT.

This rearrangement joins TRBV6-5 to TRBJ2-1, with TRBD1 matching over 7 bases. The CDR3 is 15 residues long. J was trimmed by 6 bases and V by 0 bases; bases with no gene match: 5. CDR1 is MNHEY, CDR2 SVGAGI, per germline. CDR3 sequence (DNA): TGTGCCAGCAGTTACTCGACAGGGTTCGGCAATGAGCAGTTCTTC. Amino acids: CASSYSTGFGNEQFF.

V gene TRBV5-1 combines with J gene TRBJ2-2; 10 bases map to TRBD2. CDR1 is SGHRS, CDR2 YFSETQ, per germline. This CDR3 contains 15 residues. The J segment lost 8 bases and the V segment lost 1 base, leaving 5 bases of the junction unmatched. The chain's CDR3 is CASSLSLAGEGELFF. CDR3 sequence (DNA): TGCGCCAGCAGCTTGAGCCTAGCGGGGGAAGGGGAGCTGTTTTTT.

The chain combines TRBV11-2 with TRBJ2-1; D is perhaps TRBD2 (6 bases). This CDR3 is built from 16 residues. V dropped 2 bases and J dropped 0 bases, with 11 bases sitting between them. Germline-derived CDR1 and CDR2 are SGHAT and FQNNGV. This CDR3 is CASSLCAGGSYNEQFF. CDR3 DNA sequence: TGTGCCAGCAGCTTATGTGCCGGGGGCTCCTACAATGAGCAGTTCTTC.

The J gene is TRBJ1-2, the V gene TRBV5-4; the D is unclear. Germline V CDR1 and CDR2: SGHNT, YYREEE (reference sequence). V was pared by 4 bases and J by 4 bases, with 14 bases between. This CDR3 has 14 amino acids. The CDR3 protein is CASSTEGIGYGYTF. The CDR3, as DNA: TGTGCCAGCAGCACCGAAGGGATCGGCTATGGCTACACCTTC.

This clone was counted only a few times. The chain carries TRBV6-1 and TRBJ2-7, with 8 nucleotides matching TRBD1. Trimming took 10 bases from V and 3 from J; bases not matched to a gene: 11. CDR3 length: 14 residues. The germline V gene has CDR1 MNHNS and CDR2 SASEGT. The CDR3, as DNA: TGTGCCACCGTCACCGGGACAGGTGACTACGAGCAGTACTTC. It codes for CATVTGTGDYEQYF.

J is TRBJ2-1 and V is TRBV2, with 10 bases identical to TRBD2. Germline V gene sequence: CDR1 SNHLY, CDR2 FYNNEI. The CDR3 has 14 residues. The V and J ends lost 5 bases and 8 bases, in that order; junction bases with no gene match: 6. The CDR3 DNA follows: TGTGCCAGCAGTCAGCGGGGGGGCCCGGATGAGCAGTTCTTC. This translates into CASSQRGGPDEQFF.

The CDR3: CASSQFQGKEQFF. CDR3 nucleotides: TGTGCCAGCAGCCAATTCCAGGGTAAAGAGCAGTTCTTC. V and J are TRBV16 and TRBJ2-1; perhaps TRBD1 as D (5 bases). V lost 1 base to trimming and J lost 10 bases, with 11 bases between them. CDR1 and CDR2 from the germline V gene are KGHSY and FQNENV. The CDR3 has 13 amino acids.

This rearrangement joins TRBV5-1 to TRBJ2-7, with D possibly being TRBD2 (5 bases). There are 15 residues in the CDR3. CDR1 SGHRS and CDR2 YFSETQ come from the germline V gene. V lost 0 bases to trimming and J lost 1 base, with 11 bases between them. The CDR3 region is CASSLGSEESYEQYF. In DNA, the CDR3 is TGCGCCAGCAGCTTGGGTTCGGAGGAATCCTACGAGCAGTACTTC.

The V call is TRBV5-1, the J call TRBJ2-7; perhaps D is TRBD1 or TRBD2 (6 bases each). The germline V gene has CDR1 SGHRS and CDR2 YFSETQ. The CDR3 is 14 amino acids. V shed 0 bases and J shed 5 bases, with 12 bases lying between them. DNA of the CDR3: TGCGCCAGCAGCTTGGGAGGGGGAGGAAACGAGCAGTACTTC. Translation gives CASSLGGGGNEQYF.

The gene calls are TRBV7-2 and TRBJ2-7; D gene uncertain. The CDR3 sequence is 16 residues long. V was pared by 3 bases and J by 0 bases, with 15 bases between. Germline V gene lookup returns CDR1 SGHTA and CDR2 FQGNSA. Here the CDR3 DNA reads TGTGCCAGCAGCTTTCCGACTGGGCCTAGCTCCTACGAGCAGTACTTC. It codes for CASSFPTGPSSYEQYF.

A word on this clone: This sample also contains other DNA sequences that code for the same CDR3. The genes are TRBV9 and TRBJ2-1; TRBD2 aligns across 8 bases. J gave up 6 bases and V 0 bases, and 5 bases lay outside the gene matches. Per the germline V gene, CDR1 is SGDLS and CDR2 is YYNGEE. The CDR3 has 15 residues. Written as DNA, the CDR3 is TGTGCCAGCAGCGTAGCGGGAGGGCCGGGCAATGAGCAGTTCTTC. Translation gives CASSVAGGPGNEQFF.

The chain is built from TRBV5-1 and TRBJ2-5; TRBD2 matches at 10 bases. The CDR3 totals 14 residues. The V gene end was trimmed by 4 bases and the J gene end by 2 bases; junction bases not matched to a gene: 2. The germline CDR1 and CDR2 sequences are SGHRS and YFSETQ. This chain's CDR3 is CASSTSGVQETQYF. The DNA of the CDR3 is TGCGCCAGCAGCACTAGCGGGGTTCAAGAGACCCAGTACTTC.

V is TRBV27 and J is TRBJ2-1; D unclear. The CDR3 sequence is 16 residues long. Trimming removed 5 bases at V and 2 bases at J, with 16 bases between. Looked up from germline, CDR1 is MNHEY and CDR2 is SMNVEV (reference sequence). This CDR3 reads CASSPQALWAYNEQFF. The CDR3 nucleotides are TGTGCCAGCAGTCCTCAGGCACTTTGGGCCTACAATGAGCAGTTCTTC.

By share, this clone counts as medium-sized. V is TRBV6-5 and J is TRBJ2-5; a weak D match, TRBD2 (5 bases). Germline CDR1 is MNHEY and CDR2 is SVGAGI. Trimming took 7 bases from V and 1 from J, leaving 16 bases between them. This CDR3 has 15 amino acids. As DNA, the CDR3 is TGTGCCAGCAAGGAGGAGTCGGCGTTCCAAGAGACCCAGTACTTC. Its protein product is CASKEESAFQETQYF.

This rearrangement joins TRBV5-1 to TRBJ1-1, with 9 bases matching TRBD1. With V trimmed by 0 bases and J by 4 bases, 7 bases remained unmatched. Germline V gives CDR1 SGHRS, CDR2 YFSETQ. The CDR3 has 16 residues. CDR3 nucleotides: TGCGCCAGCAGCTTGGTCACAGGGGGCGCAGGCACTGAAGCTTTCTTT. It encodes CASSLVTGGAGTEAFF.

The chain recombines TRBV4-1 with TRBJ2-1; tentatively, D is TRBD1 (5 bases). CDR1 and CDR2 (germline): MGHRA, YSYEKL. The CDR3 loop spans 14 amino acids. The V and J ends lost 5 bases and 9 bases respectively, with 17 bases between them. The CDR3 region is CASSAGSLWSEQFF. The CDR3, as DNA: TGCGCCAGCAGCGCAGGGTCCCTCTGGTCTGAGCAGTTCTTC.

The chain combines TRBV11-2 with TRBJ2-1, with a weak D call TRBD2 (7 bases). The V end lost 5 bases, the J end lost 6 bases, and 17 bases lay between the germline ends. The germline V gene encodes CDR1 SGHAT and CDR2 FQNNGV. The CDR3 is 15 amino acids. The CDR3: CASSPRGAEGNEQFF. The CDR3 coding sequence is TGTGCCAGCAGCCCTCGGGGGGCCGAGGGCAATGAGCAGTTCTTC.

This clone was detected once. CDR3 in DNA: TGCGCCAGCAGCACCGGACAGGGCTCGGGTGGCTACACCTTC. This translates into CASSTGQGSGGYTF. The chain combines TRBV5-1 with TRBJ1-2; 8 bases line up with TRBD1. The CDR3 is 14 residues long. The trim removed 4 bases at V and 7 bases at J, leaving 9 bases unmatched. Germline CDR1 is SGHRS and CDR2 is YFSETQ.

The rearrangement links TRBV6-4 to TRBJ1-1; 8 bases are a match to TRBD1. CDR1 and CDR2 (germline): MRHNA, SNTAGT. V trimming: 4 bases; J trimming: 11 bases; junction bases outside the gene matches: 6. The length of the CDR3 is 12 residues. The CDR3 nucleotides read TGTGCCAGCAGTGCAGGGGGCGGTTATGCTTTCTTT. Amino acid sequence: CASSAGGGYAFF.

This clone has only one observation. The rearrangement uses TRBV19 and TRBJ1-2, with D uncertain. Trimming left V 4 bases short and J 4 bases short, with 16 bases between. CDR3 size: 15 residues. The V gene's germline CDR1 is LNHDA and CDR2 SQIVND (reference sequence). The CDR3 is CASSTLQAGFYGYTF. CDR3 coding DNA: TGTGCCAGTAGTACCCTCCAGGCAGGCTTCTATGGCTACACCTTC.

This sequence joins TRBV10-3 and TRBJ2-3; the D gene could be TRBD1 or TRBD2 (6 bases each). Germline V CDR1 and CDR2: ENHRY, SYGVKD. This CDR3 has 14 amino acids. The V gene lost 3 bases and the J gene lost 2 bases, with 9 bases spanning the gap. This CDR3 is CAISEGGPTDTQYF. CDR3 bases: TGTGCCATCAGTGAAGGGGGGCCCACAGATACGCAGTATTTT.

The DNA for the CDR3 is TGCGCCAGCAGCCAAGGAGGGGGCGGCGAAAAACTGTTTTTT. Translating it yields CASSQGGGGEKLFF. The rearrangement links TRBV4-1 to TRBJ1-4; 7 bases agree with TRBD1. This CDR3 contains 14 residues. Per the germline V gene, CDR1 is MGHRA and CDR2 is YSYEKL. V was clipped by 1 base and J by 8 bases; unmatched bases: 4.